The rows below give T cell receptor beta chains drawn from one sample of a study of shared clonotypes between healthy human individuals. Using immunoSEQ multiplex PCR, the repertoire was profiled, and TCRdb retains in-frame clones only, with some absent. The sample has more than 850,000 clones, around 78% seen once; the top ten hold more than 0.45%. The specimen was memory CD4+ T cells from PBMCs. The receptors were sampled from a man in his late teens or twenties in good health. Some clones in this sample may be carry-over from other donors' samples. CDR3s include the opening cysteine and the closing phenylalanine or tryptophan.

CDR3 protein: CASSPGGDSGNTIYF; V gene: TRBV9; J gene: TRBJ1-3
CDR3 protein: CASSKEVQGASKNIQYF; V gene: TRBV19; J gene: TRBJ2-4
CDR3 protein: CASSSGGPLYGYTF; V gene: TRBV7-8; J gene: TRBJ1-2
CDR3 protein: CSVRFTRDPPQYF; V gene: TRBV29-1; J gene: TRBJ2-3
CDR3 protein: CASSLGGNALSYNEQFF; V gene: TRBV5-4; J gene: TRBJ2-1
CDR3 protein: CASSPLAGTPSYNEQFF; V gene: TRBV5-1; J gene: TRBJ2-1
CDR3 protein: CASSQTPQSPGANVLTF; V gene: TRBV5-1; J gene: TRBJ2-6
CDR3 protein: CASSPGTEENYGYTF; V gene: TRBV28; J gene: TRBJ1-2
CDR3 protein: CASSIWSGEGSKNIQYF; V gene: TRBV19; J gene: TRBJ2-4
CDR3 protein: CASSLRPGNQPQHF; V gene: TRBV27; J gene: TRBJ1-5
CDR3 protein: CASSLGSGNTIYF; V gene: TRBV28; J gene: TRBJ1-3
CDR3 protein: CASSLSSGSGANVLTF; V gene: TRBV5-1; J gene: TRBJ2-6
CDR3 protein: CASSSGSGDRRSEQYF; V gene: TRBV28; J gene: TRBJ2-7
CDR3 protein: CASSLGLGVGEQYF; V gene: TRBV7-3; J gene: TRBJ2-7